The 18 T cell receptor beta chains below were found in one sample sequenced in a study of cytomegalovirus exposure and HLA in healthy donors. A multiplex PCR was run with 60 Vbeta primers and 13 Jbeta primers. Some clones are missing from TCRdb's copy, which holds only in-frame ones; the method was immunoSEQ multiplex PCR. The table includes about 150,000 clones, roughly 75% detected once. The sample comprised PBMCs. All receptors come from a man between 18 and 35 years old in good health and CMV-seronegative.

The rearrangement uses TRBV7-9 and TRBJ2-2, with 9 bases lining up with TRBD2. Germline lookup yields CDR1 SEHNR and CDR2 FQNEAQ (reference sequence). The CDR3 sequence is 13 residues long. V dropped 5 bases and J dropped 10; count of bases not matched to a gene: 5. The CDR3 DNA reads as TGTGCCAGCAGCATAGTAGCGGGAGAGGAGCTGTTTTTT. Its translation: CASSIVAGEELFF.

This chain links TRBV6-4 with TRBJ1-1; TRBD1 matches 7 bases. CDR1 and CDR2 (germline): MRHNA, SNTAGT. The CDR3 is made up of 13 amino acids. The V gene end was trimmed by 2 bases and the J gene end by 7 bases; junction bases not matched to a gene: 4. CDR3 in DNA: TGTGCCAGCAGTGACCAGGGGGGAGGTGAAGCTTTCTTT. Translation gives CASSDQGGGEAFF.

This clone has just a few counts. This chain links TRBV7-8 with TRBJ2-5, with a possible D match to TRBD1 (6 bases). Trimming pared 5 bases from V and 4 bases from J, leaving 14 bases between. Germline lookup yields CDR1 SGHVS and CDR2 FQNEAQ. The length of the CDR3 is 14 residues. The CDR3 nucleotides are TGTGCCAGCAGCATTACAGGGTCAACAGAGACCCAGTACTTC. Translating gives CASSITGSTETQYF.

Concerning this clone: Different DNA sequences within this sample yield the same CDR3. This chain uses TRBV11-2 with TRBJ2-5; TRBD2 might be the D (6 bases). V shed 3 bases and J shed 2 bases, with 16 bases lying between them. The CDR3 has 16 residues. CDR1 and CDR2 (germline): SGHAT, FQNNGV. CDR3 in amino acids: CASSFPPSGGQETQYF. The CDR3 DNA reads TGTGCCAGCAGCTTTCCTCCCTCCGGGGGACAAGAGACCCAGTACTTC.

The CDR3 loop reads CASTRDSPSYEQYF. In DNA, the CDR3 is TGCGCCAGCACCCGGGACAGTCCCTCCTACGAGCAGTACTTC. The V call is TRBV10-2, the J call TRBJ2-7, with 7 bases fitting TRBD1. There are 14 residues in the CDR3. V shed 7 bases and J 0 bases; nucleotides not matched to a gene: 6. Germline loops: CDR1 WSHSY, CDR2 SAAADI.

V usage is TRBV4-3 and J usage is TRBJ1-1; 10 bases match TRBD1. The CDR3 has 17 residues. Unmatched junction bases numbered 10, after V lost 2 bases and J lost 4 bases. The germline V gene has CDR1 LGHNA and CDR2 YSLEER. The CDR3 sequence: CASSQPSTGGAGTEAFF. In DNA, the CDR3 is TGCGCCAGCAGCCAACCTTCGACAGGGGGCGCGGGCACTGAAGCTTTCTTT.

This rearrangement joins TRBV7-9 to TRBJ2-3, with 9 bases lining up with TRBD1. There are 16 residues in the CDR3. The germline V gene has CDR1 SEHNR and CDR2 FQNEAQ (reference sequence). J was trimmed by 6 bases and V by 7 bases; bases with no gene match: 14. The CDR3 loop is CASNSNTGGWRDTQYF. The CDR3 DNA is TGTGCCAGCAACTCCAACACAGGGGGCTGGAGGGATACGCAGTATTTT.

The chain joins TRBV4-1 to TRBJ2-1; 9 nucleotides agree with TRBD2. Germline V CDR1 and CDR2: MGHRA, YSYEKL. V dropped 1 base and J dropped 3; count of bases not matched to a gene: 7. This CDR3 is built from 17 residues. The CDR3, as DNA: TGCGCCAGCAGCCAAGTGGCGGGAGGGTCATACTACAATGAGCAGTTCTTC. It translates to CASSQVAGGSYYNEQFF.

This chain's CDR3 is CASSQEGHRANTGELFF. In DNA, the CDR3 is TGCGCCAGCAGCCAAGAGGGACACAGGGCGAACACCGGGGAGCTGTTTTTT. The V call is TRBV4-3, the J call TRBJ2-2, with D tentatively TRBD1 (6 bases). The V end was cut by 0 bases, the J end by 0 bases, with 11 bases between. Germline V gives CDR1 LGHNA, CDR2 YSLEER. The CDR3 spans 17 residues.

Note on this clone: Germline is not matched at one junction end, which may reflect a read error. The rearrangement joins TRBV7-9 to TRBJ1-4; 9 bases map to TRBD1. The CDR3 runs 15 residues. Germline lookup yields CDR1 SEHNR and CDR2 FQNEAQ (reference sequence). CDR3 sequence reads: CSSSSTGTGPRKLFF. DNA of the CDR3: TGTTCCAGCAGCTCTACCGGGACAGGGCCTAGGAAACTGTTTTTT. Supplemented by reference TRBV7-9 and TRBJ1-4, the full variable domain reads DTGVSQNPRHKITKRGQNVTFRCDPISEHNRLYWYRQTLGQGPEFLTYFQNEAQLEKSRLLSDRFSAERPKGSFSTLEIQRTEQGDSAMYLCSSSSTGTGPRKLFFGSGTQLSVL.

In nucleotides, the CDR3 is TGCGCCAGCAGCCAAAGGATTGGTCAGGGTAATGAAAAACTGTTTTTT. Translation gives CASSQRIGQGNEKLFF. The chain links TRBV4-1 to TRBJ1-4; a weak D match, TRBD1 (5 bases). The CDR3 is 16 residues long. The germline V gene has CDR1 MGHRA and CDR2 YSYEKL. Trimming shortened V by 2 bases and J by 4 bases, and 14 bases separated the two germline ends.

The chain joins TRBV27 to TRBJ1-1, with D unclear. V lost 3 bases, J lost 5 bases, and 13 bases lay in between. Germline V gives CDR1 MNHEY, CDR2 SMNVEV (reference sequence). This CDR3 comprises 14 residues. The DNA for the CDR3 is TGTGCCAGCAGTTTCAGCGAGGGTTTAACTGAAGCTTTCTTT. Translated, it gives CASSFSEGLTEAFF.

This clone was observed a handful of times. The chain employs TRBV2 and TRBJ2-7; TRBD1 matches at 7 bases. The length of the CDR3 is 18 residues. V gave up 7 bases and J gave up 0 bases; unmatched junction bases: 18. Per the germline V gene, CDR1 is SNHLY and CDR2 is FYNNEI. CDR3 protein: CASIIRDSRRNPSYEQYF. The DNA of the CDR3 is TGTGCCAGCATCATCCGGGACAGCCGCAGAAACCCCTCCTACGAGCAGTACTTC.

The rearrangement joins TRBV5-1 to TRBJ2-3, with D uncertain. Germline V lookup: CDR1 SGHRS, CDR2 YFSETQ. The CDR3 loop spans 14 amino acids. The V gene lost 0 bases and the J gene lost 1 base, with 6 bases spanning the gap. CDR3 in DNA: TGCGCCAGCAGCTTGGCTGTCGGCACAGATACGCAGTATTTT. This sequence encodes CASSLAVGTDTQYF.

This clone was detected only a few times. V is TRBV21-1 and J is TRBJ2-2; the table gives TRBD2 as D, unverified against the DNA. TRBV21-1 corresponds to a pseudogene. The CDR3 has 17 residues. CDR3 amino acids: CASSKVVSGTNTGELFF. Written as DNA, the CDR3 is TGTGCCAGCAGCAAAGTTGTTAGCGGGACGAACACCGGGGAGCTGTTTTTT.

The chain employs TRBV29-1 and TRBJ1-1; TRBD1 matches at 9 bases. V shed 5 bases and J 6 bases; nucleotides not matched to a gene: 7. Germline values: CDR1 SQVTM, CDR2 ANQGSEA. The CDR3 is 13 residues long. The CDR3 DNA reads as TGCAGCGTTATGGGACAGGGTGGCGCTGAAGCTTTCTTT. Translation gives CSVMGQGGAEAFF.

This clone was seen only a few times. The rearrangement links TRBV7-2 to TRBJ1-2, with TRBD1 matching 9 bases. The trim removed 5 bases at V and 5 bases at J, leaving 6 bases unmatched. Germline-derived CDR1 and CDR2 are SGHTA and FQGNSA. The CDR3 totals 14 residues. This CDR3 reads CASSKDRGDYGYTF. DNA of the CDR3: TGTGCCAGCAGCAAAGACAGGGGGGATTATGGCTACACCTTC.

J is TRBJ2-3 and V is TRBV4-3; perhaps TRBD2 as D (5 bases). V gave up 0 bases and J gave up 4 bases, with 11 bases separating them. CDR1 LGHNA and CDR2 YSLEER come from the germline V gene. CDR3 size: 15 residues. CDR3: CASSQDFNGADTQYF. The CDR3 bases are TGCGCCAGCAGCCAAGATTTTAACGGGGCAGATACGCAGTATTTT.